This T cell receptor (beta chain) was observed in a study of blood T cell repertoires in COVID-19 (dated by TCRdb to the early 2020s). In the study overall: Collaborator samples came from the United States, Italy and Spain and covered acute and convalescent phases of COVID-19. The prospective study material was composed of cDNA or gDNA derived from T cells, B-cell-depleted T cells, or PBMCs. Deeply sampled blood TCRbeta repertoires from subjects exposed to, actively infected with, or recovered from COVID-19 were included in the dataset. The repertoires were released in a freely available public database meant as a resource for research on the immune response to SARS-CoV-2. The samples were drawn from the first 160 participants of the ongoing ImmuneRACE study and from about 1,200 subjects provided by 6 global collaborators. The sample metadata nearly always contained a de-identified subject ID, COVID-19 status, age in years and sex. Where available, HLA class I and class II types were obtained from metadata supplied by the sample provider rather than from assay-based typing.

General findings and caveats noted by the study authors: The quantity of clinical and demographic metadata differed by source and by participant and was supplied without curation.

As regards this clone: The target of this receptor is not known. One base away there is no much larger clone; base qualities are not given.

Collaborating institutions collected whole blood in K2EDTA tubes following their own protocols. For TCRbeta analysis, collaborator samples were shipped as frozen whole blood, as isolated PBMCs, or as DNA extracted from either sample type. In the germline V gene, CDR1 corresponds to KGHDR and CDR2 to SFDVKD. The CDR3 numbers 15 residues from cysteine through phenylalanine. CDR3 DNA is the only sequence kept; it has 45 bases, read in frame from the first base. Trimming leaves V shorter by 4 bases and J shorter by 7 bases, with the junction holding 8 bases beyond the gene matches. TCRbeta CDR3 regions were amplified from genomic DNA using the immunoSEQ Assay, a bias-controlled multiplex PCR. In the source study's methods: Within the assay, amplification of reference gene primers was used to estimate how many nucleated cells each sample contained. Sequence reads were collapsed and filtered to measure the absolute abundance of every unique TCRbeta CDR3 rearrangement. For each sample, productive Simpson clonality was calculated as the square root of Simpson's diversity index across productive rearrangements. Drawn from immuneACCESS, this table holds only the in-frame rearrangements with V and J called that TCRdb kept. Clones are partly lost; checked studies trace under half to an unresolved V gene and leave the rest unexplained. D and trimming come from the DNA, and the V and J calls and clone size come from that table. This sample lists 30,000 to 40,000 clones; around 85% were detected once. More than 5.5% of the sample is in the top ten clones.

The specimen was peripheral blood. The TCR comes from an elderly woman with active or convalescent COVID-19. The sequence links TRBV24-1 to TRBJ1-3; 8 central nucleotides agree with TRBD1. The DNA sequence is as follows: TGTGCCACCAGTGAAGCAGACAGGGGTGGCAACACCATATATTTT. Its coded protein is CATSEADRGGNTIYF.